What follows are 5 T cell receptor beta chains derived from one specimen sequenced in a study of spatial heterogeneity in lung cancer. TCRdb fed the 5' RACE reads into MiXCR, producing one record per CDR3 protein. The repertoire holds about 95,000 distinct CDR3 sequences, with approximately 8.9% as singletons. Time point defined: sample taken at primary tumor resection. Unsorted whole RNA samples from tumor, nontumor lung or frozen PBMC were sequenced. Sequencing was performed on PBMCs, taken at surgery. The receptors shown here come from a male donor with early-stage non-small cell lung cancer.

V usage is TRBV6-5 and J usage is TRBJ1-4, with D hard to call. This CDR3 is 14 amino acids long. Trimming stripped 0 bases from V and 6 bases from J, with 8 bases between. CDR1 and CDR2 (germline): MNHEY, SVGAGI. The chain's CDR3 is CASSYSSIYEKLFF. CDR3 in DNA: TGTGCCAGCAGTTACTCGTCAATTTATGAAAAACTGTTTTTT.

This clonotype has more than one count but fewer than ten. CDR3 loop: CASSWTRGTGELFF. The CDR3 DNA sequence: TGTGCCAGCAGCTGGACGAGGGGGACCGGGGAGCTGTTTTTT. The rearrangement joins TRBV3-1 to TRBJ2-2; TRBD1 is a possible D gene (6 bases). The V end was cut by 5 bases, the J end by 5 bases, with 12 bases between. The V gene's germline CDR1 is LGHDT and CDR2 YNNKEL (reference sequence). This CDR3 comprises 14 residues.

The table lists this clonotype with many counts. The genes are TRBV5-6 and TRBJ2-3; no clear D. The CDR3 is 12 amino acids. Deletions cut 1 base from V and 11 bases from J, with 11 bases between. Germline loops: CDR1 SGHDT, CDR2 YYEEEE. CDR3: CASSLPMFKQYF. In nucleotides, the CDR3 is TGTGCCAGCAGCTTGCCCATGTTTAAGCAGTATTTT.

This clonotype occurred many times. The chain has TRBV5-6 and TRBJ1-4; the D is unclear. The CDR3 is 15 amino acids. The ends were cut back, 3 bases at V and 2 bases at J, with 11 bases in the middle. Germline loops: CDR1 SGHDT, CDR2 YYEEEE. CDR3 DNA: TGTGCCAGCAGCTCGGGATTGGGGACTAATGAAAAACTGTTTTTT. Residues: CASSSGLGTNEKLFF.

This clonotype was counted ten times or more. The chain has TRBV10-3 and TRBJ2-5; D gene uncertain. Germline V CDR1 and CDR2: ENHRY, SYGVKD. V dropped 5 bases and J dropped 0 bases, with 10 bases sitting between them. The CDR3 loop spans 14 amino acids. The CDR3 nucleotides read TGTGCCATCAGTCCACTCGGGTACCAAGAGACCCAGTACTTC. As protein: CAISPLGYQETQYF.